This TCR beta chain was identified during a study of Ad26.COV2.S vaccination and SARS-CoV-2 variants. Whole-study context: Into the muscle, Ad26.COV2.S was dosed once or twice, 56 days apart.

Comments on this clone: Its antigen remains unidentified.

Sequencing used immunoSEQ multiplex PCR; TCRdb keeps in-frame clones, though not all of them. The profile shows about 350,000 clones, around 84% of them singletons. Noted treatment: roughly 18 received Ad26.COV2.S at low or high dose, single or two shots; about 5 received placebo; per-sample allocation not given. After the first vaccine or placebo injection, samples were drawn on day 63. This vaccine is an Ad26 vector that expresses the Wuhan-strain SARS-CoV-2 spike. Study results and caveats: It is possible that the TCR breadth and depth analyses underestimated the total T cell responses. Reports say spike-specific CD8+ and CD4+ T cell responses covered substantial breadth after vaccination.

This TCR came from a person between 18 and 60 years old who received the Ad26.COV2.S COVID-19 vaccine or a placebo. Sample: peripheral blood, taken in a trial of Ad26.COV2.S vaccine versus placebo.

This chain's CDR3 is CASSPRLAGGSDTGELFF. CDR3 DNA: TGTGCCAGCAGCCCCCGACTAGCGGGGGGTTCTGACACCGGGGAGCTGTTTTTT. The chain carries TRBV7-8 and TRBJ2-2; 13 positions agree with TRBD2. Germline CDR1 reads SGHVS; CDR2 reads FQNEAQ. CDR3 size: 18 residues. The junction had 9 bases not matched to a gene; V was cut back by 5 bases and J by 3 bases.